A single sample is the source of the 9 T cell receptor beta chains below, sequenced in a study of T cells in Graves' hyperthyroidism and ophthalmopathy. RNA transcripts gave rise to amplified TCR beta CDR3 regions. Researchers ran a first-round RT-PCR on the TCR CDR3 using the HTBI primer set. Using its own MiXCR run on the multiplex PCR reads, TCRdb lists one record per CDR3 protein. In the table there are approximately 590,000 distinct CDR3 sequences, approximately 15% of which are singletons. The sequencing sample was made of blood. The receptors were gathered from a woman aged 25 to 39 with Graves' hyperthyroidism.

This clonotype appeared a few times. The chain joins TRBV19 to TRBJ1-5; D might be TRBD1 (5 bases). Trimming shortened V by 4 bases and J by 0 bases, and 10 bases separated the two germline ends. The CDR3 is 15 residues long. The germline gives CDR1 LNHDA, CDR2 SQIVND (reference sequence). The CDR3 is CASSKGPYSNQPQHF. The CDR3 DNA reads TGTGCCAGTAGTAAGGGACCATATAGCAATCAGCCCCAGCATTTT.

This clonotype appeared many times. The gene calls are TRBV7-9 and TRBJ2-7; D is possibly TRBD1 or TRBD2 (5 bases each). This CDR3 region has 13 residues. V lost 5 bases, J lost 3 bases, and 11 bases lay in between. Germline assignment: CDR1 SEHNR and CDR2 FQNEAQ (reference sequence). The CDR3 here is CASSHGGGYEQYF. In DNA form, the CDR3 reads TGTGCCAGCAGCCATGGGGGTGGCTACGAGCAGTACTTC. Full variable domain (outside the CDR3, taken from reference TRBV7-9 and TRBJ2-7): DTGVSQNPRHKITKRGQNVTFRCDPISEHNRLYWYRQTLGQGPEFLTYFQNEAQLEKSRLLSDRFSAERPKGSFSTLEIQRTEQGDSAMYLCASSHGGGYEQYFGPGTRLTVT.

There are many counts of this clonotype. The gene calls are TRBV9 and TRBJ2-7; TRBD1 matches 12 bases. The CDR3 is 16 amino acids. V lost 4 bases and J lost 7; bases outside the gene matches: 12. CDR1 SGDLS and CDR2 YYNGEE come from the germline V gene. The CDR3 DNA reads TGTGCCAGCAGCCCTCATCCGGGACAGGGGGCAGGTGAGCAGTACTTC. Translating gives CASSPHPGQGAGEQYF.

This clonotype was counted many times. V gene TRBV12-3 or TRBV12-4 combines with J gene TRBJ1-4; D gene ambiguous. This CDR3 contains 14 residues. The V end was cut by 8 bases, the J end by 1 base, with 11 bases between. The CDR3 sequence: CASVPGGTNEKLFF. CDR3 bases: TGTGCCAGCGTCCCAGGAGGAACTAATGAAAAACTGTTTTTT.

This clonotype appeared a few times. This chain joins TRBV10-3 and TRBJ2-5; possible D gene TRBD2, 5 bases. CDR3 size: 12 residues. V was trimmed by 10 bases and J by 3 bases, leaving 12 bases between them. The V gene's germline CDR1 is ENHRY and CDR2 SYGVKD. DNA of the CDR3: TGTGCCACTAGGACTGAAAAAGAGACCCAGTACTTC. Translation: CATRTEKETQYF.

This clonotype was counted ten times or more. This sequence joins TRBV12-3 or TRBV12-4 and TRBJ1-2; TRBD1 agrees at 10 bases. The ends lost 5 bases at V and 4 bases at J; junction bases unmatched: 7. The length of the CDR3 is 15 residues. DNA for the CDR3: TGTGCCAGCAGTAGACAGGGGGCGCGCGGCTATGGCTACACCTTC. It is translated as CASSRQGARGYGYTF.

The chain links TRBV9 to TRBJ2-3; 7 bases line up with TRBD2. The germline V gene has CDR1 SGDLS and CDR2 YYNGEE. The CDR3 has 17 residues. Trimming took 0 bases from V and 7 from J; bases not matched to a gene: 14. The CDR3 reads CASSVATSGASGNTQYF. The CDR3 DNA reads as TGTGCCAGCAGCGTAGCTACCAGCGGGGCATCAGGGAATACGCAGTATTTT.

In its sample, this clonotype was seen many times. V usage is TRBV10-3 and J usage is TRBJ1-2, with 7 bases matching TRBD1. This CDR3 spans 17 amino acids. V lost 5 bases, J lost 2 bases, and 14 bases stayed unmatched. The germline V gene encodes CDR1 ENHRY and CDR2 SYGVKD. The CDR3 here is CAISNLGDRDGNYGYTF. For the CDR3, the DNA is TGTGCCATCAGTAACTTGGGAGACAGGGATGGGAACTATGGCTACACCTTC.

As regards this clonotype: A read error is possible here, since a much larger clone lies one base away. The rearrangement joins TRBV2 to TRBJ2-1, with 16 nucleotides matching TRBD2. J was trimmed by 9 bases and V by 7 bases; bases with no gene match: 6. This CDR3 has 15 amino acids. The germline V gene has CDR1 SNHLY and CDR2 FYNNEI. The CDR3 region is CASIGTSGRVGEQFF. In DNA, the CDR3 is TGTGCCAGCATTGGGACTAGCGGGAGGGTGGGTGAGCAGTTCTTC.